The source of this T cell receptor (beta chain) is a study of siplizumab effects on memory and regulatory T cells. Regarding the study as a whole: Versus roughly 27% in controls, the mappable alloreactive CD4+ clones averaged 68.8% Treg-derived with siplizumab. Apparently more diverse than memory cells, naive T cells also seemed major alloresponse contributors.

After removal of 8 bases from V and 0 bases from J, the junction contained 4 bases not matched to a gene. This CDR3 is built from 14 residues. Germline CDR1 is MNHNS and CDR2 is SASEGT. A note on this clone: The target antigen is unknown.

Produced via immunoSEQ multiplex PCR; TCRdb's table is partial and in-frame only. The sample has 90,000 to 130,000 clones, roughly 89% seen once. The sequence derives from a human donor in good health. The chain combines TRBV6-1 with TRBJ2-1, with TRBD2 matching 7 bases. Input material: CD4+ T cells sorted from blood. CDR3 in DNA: TGTGCCAGCCTGCGGGGGAGCTCCTACAATGAGCAGTTCTTC. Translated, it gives CASLRGSSYNEQFF.